The present T cell receptor (beta chain) was sequenced within a study of blood T cell repertoires in COVID-19. In the study's own analysis: Counts of nucleated cells, estimated from reference gene primer amplification, were obtained. Repertoires were generated with immunoSEQ multiplex PCR, while TCRdb's copy carries only in-frame clones and drops some. That table is the source of V, J and clone size, and D and trimming were worked out from the DNA. The sample has about 140,000 clones; roughly 79% are singletons. CDR3 size: 15 residues. Trimming cost V 4 bases and J 5 bases; bases outside gene matches: 4. Germline CDR1 reads SGHNT; CDR2 reads YENEEA. Adults between roughly 18 and 95 years of age took part from about 24 US areas. Cohort allocation depended upon clinical history that participants reported. Recovered participants had two consecutive negative NP/OP PCR tests, healthcare professional clearance, or symptom resolution.

The rearrangement joins TRBV11-3 to TRBJ2-1; 11 bases are a match to TRBD2. This TCR came from a woman between 45 and 60 years old who had recovered from COVID-19. Sample: PBMCs or T cells enriched from blood (not recorded which). CDR3 in amino acids: CASSSSGRIDNEQFF. CDR3 in DNA: TGTGCCAGCAGCTCTAGCGGGAGGATAGACAATGAGCAGTTCTTC.